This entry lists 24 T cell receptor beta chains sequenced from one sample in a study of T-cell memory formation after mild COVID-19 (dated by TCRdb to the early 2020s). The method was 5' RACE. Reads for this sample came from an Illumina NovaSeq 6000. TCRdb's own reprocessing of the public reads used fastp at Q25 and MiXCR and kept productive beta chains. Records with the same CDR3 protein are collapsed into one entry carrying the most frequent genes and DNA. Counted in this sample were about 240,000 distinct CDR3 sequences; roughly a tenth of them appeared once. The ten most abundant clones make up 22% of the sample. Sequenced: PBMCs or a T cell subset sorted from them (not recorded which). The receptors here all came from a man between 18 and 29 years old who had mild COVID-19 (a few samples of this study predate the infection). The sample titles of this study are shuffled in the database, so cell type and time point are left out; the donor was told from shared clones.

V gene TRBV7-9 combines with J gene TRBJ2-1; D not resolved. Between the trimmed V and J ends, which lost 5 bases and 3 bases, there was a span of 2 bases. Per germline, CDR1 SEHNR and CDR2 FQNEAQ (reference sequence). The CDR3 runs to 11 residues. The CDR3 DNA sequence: TGTGCCAGCAGCGGCTACAATGAGCAGTTCTTC. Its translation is CASSGYNEQFF.

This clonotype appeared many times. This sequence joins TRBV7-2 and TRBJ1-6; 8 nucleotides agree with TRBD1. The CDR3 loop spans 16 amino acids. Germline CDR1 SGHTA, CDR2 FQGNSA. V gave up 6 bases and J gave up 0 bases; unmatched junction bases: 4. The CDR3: CASRGQDVSYNSPLHF. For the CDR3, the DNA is TGTGCCAGCAGGGGACAGGATGTCTCCTATAATTCACCCCTCCACTTT. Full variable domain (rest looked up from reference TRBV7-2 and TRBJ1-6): GAGVSQSPSNKVTEKGKDVELRCDPISGHTALYWYRQSLGQGLEFLIYFQGNSAPDKSGLPSDRFSAERTGGSVSTLTIQRTQQEDSAVYLCASRGQDVSYNSPLHFGNGTRLTVT.

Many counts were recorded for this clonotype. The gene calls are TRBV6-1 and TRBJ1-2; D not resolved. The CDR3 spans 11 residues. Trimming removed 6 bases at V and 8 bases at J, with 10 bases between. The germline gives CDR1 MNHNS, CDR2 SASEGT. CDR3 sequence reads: CASSNSVGYTF. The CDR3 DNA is TGTGCCAGCAGCAACAGTGTAGGCTACACCTTC.

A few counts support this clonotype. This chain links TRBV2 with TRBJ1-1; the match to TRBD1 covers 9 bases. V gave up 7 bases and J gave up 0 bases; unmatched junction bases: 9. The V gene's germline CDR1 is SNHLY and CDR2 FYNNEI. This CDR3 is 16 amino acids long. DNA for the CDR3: TGTGCCAGCACCCAGGACAGGGGTCTCTTGAACACTGAAGCTTTCTTT. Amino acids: CASTQDRGLLNTEAFF.

The CDR3 coding sequence is TGCAGCGTTTCTAACAATGAGCAGTTCTTC. Translating gives CSVSNNEQFF. The chain employs TRBV29-1 and TRBJ2-1, with D unresolved. V was pared by 5 bases and J by 5 bases, with 4 bases between. Germline V lookup: CDR1 SQVTM, CDR2 ANQGSEA. The CDR3 runs 10 residues.

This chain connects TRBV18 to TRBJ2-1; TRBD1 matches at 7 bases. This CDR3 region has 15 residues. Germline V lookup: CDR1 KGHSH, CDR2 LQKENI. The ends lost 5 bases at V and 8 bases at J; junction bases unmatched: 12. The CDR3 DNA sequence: TGTGCCAGCTCATCGACAGGGAGTAAGTCGGATGAGCAGTTCTTC. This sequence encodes CASSSTGSKSDEQFF.

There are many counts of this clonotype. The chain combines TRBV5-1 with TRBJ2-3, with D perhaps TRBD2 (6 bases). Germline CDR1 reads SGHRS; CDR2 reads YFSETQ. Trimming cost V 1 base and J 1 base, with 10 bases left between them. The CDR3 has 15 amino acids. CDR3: CASSLLSGGTDTQYF. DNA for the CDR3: TGCGCCAGCAGCTTGCTGTCGGGAGGCACAGATACGCAGTATTTT. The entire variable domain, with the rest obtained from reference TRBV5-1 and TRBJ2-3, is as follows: KAGVTQTPRYLIKTRGQQVTLSCSPISGHRSVSWYQQTPGQGLQFLFEYFSETQRNKGNFPGRFSGRQFSNSRSEMNVSTLELGDSALYLCASSLLSGGTDTQYFGPGTRLTVL.

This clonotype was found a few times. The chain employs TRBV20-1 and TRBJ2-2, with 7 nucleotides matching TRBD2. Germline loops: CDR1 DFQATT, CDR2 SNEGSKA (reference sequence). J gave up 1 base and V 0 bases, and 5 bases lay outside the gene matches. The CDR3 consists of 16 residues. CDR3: CSARDPRGGNTGELFF. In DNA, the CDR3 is TGCAGTGCTAGAGATCCGCGCGGGGGGAACACCGGGGAGCTGTTTTTT.

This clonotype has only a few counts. The CDR3 region has the DNA TGTGCCAGCAGCTTAACAGGGAGGGGGGACTATGGCTACACCTTC. Protein sequence: CASSLTGRGDYGYTF. This chain connects TRBV7-3 to TRBJ1-2, with a possible D match to TRBD1 (6 bases). CDR1 and CDR2 from the germline V gene are SGHTA and FQGTGA. Trimming removed 0 bases at V and 3 bases at J, with 11 bases between. CDR3 length equals 15 residues.

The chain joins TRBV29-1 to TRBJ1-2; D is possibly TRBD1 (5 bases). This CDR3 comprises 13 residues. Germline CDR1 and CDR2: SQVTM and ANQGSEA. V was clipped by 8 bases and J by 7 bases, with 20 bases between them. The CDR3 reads CSSWNPGLSGYTF. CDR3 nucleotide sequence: TGCAGCTCATGGAATCCGGGACTCTCTGGCTACACCTTC.

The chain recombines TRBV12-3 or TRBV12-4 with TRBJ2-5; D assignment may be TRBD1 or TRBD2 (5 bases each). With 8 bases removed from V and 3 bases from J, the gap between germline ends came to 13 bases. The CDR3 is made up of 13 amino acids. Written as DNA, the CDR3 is TGTGCCAGCGAGGACCGGGGCGAAGAGACCCAGTACTTC. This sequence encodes CASEDRGEETQYF.

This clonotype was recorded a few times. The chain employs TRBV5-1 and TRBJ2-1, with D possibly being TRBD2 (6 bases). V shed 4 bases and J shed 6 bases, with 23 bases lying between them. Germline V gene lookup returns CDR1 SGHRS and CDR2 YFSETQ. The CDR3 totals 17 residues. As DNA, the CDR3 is TGCGCCAGCAGCCCAAGAGCTTCGGGACTTAGGGGCAATGAGCAGTTCTTC. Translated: CASSPRASGLRGNEQFF.

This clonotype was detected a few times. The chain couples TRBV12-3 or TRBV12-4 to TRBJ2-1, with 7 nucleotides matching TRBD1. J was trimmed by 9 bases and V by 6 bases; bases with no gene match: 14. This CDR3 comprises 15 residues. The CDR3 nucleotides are TGTGCCAGCAGAAGGAGTGAGGGGGCGACGGTTGAGCAGTTCTTC. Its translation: CASRRSEGATVEQFF.

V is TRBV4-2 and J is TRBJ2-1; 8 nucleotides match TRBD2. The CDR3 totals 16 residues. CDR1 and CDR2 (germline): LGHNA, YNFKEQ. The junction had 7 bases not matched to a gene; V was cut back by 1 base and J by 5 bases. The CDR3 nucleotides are TGTGCCAGCAGCCAAGTCGCGGGGGGCCATAACAATGAGCAGTTCTTC. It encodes CASSQVAGGHNNEQFF.

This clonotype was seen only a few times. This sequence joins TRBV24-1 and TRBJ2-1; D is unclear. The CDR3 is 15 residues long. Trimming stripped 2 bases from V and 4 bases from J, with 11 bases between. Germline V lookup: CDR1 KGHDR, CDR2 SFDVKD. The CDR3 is CATSDYQDGYNEQFF. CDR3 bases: TGTGCCACCAGTGATTATCAGGACGGATACAATGAGCAGTTCTTC.

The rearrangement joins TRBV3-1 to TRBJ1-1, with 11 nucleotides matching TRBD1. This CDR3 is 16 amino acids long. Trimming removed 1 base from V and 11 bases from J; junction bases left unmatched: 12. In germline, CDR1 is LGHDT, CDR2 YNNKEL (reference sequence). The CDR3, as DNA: TGTGCCAGCAGCCAAGTTTTCCGGGACAGGGGGTCGGCGGCTTTCTTT. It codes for CASSQVFRDRGSAAFF.

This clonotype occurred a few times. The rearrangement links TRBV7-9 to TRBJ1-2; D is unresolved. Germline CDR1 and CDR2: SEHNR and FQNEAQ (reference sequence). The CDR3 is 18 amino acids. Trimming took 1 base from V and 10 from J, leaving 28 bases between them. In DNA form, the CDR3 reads TGTGCCAGCAGCTTAGTGGATCCTCCGGCCCATACGGCTGCACTCTACACCTTC. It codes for CASSLVDPPAHTAALYTF.

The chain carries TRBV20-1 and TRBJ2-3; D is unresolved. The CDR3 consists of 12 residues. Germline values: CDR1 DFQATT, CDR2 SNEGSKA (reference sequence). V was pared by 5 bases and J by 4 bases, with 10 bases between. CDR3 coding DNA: TGCAGTGCTTCGCCAGGTGCAGATACGCAGTATTTT. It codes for CSASPGADTQYF.

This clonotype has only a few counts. The CDR3 DNA follows: TGTGCCAGCAGCTTGTACAGGGACACCGGGGAGCTGTTTTTT. Protein product: CASSLYRDTGELFF. V and J are TRBV5-5 and TRBJ2-2; D might be TRBD1 (6 bases). Germline V lookup: CDR1 SGHKS, CDR2 YYEKEE (reference sequence). Trimming stripped 1 base from V and 3 bases from J, with 7 bases between. The CDR3 runs to 14 residues.

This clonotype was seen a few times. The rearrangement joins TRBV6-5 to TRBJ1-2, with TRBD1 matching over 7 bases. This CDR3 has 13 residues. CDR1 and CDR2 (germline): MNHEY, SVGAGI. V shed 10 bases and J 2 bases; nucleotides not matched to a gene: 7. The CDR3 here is CATKTGPNYGYTF. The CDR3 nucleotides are TGTGCCACCAAGACAGGGCCCAACTATGGCTACACCTTC.

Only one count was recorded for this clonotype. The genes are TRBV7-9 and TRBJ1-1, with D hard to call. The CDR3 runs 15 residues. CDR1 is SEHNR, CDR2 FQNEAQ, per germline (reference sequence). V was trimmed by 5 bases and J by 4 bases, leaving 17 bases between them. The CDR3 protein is CASSPPWATRTEAFF. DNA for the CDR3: TGTGCCAGCAGCCCCCCATGGGCCACTCGCACTGAAGCTTTCTTT.

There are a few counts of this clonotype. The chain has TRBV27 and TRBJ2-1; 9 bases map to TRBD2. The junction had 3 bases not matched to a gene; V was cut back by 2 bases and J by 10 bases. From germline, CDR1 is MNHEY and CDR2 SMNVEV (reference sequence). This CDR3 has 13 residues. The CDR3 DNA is TGTGCCAGCAGTTTAAAAGCGGGGGGCGAGCAGTTCTTC. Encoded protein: CASSLKAGGEQFF.

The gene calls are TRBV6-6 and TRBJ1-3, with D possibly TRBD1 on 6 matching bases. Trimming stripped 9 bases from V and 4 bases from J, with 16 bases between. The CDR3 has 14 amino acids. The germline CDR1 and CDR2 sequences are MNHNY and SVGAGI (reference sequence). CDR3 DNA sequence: TGTGCCAGTAATTACAGGGAGCGGGGAAACACCATATATTTT. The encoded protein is CASNYRERGNTIYF.

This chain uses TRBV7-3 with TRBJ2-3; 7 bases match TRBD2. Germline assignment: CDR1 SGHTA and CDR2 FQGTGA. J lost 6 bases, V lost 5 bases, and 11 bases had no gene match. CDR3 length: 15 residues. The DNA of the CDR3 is TGTGCCAGCAGCAACCGACCGGGGGGATCGGATACGCAGTATTTT. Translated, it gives CASSNRPGGSDTQYF.